This TCR beta chain was captured by sequencing in a study of blood T cell repertoires in COVID-19. Sequencing used immunoSEQ multiplex PCR; TCRdb keeps in-frame clones, though not all of them. This sample has about 250,000 clones, with around nine tenths found just once. Recovery among Cohort 3 donors was established by two negative PCRs, clearance, or symptom resolution. This CDR3 has 15 amino acids. Looked up from germline, CDR1 is MDHEN and CDR2 is SYDVKM. With 3 bases clipped from V and 2 bases from J, the junction kept 4 bases outside the gene matches. This clonotype was sampled from a woman aged 45-65 years who had recovered from COVID-19. The rearrangement links TRBV28 to TRBJ2-7; TRBD2 agrees at 10 bases. Input material: PBMCs or T cells enriched from blood (not recorded which). DNA for the CDR3: TGTGCCAGCAGTTTCGGCCTAGCGGGGGCCTACGAGCAGTACTTC. It specifies CASSFGLAGAYEQYF.